This is a list of T cell receptor beta chains from one sample in a study of CD8 T cells in Susac syndrome. TCRdb reprocessed the immunoSEQ multiplex PCR reads with MiXCR, giving one entry per CDR3 protein. The sample has 120,000 or so distinct CDR3 sequences; about 93% are singletons. The sample was CD8+ T cells from PBMCs. The receptors shown here come from a human donor with Susac syndrome. Both conserved end residues are part of each CDR3. D genes are given only for firm matches. Clone size is shown for a subset of rows, as once, few, many or a class of expanded clone.

d_gene	abundance	v_gene	j_gene	CDR3nt	CDR3aa
.	.	TRBV27	TRBJ1-5	TGTGCCAGCAGTTTAGGGGGGGGCGGCAATCAGCCCCAGCATTTT	CASSLGGGGNQPQHF
.	.	TRBV7-9	TRBJ1-2	TGTGCCAGCAGCTTACCCGACAGAGTTTATGGCTACACCTTC	CASSLPDRVYGYTF
.	.	TRBV6-2/TRBV6-3	TRBJ2-7	TGTGCCAGGCAACAGGGCTCCTACGAGCAGTACTTC	CARQQGSYEQYF
.	.	TRBV4-3	TRBJ1-2	TGCGCCAGCAGCCCCTCGAGGCAGCCCTATGGCTACACCTTC	CASSPSRQPYGYTF
.	.	TRBV9	TRBJ2-7	TGTGCCAGCAGCGAAGGGGTTGGCTACGAGCAGTACTTC	CASSEGVGYEQYF
.	.	TRBV4-1	TRBJ1-5	TGCGCCAGCAGCCAAGAGGGGAACAGGGCCAATCAGCCCCAGCATTTT	CASSQEGNRANQPQHF
TRBD1	once	TRBV6-5	TRBJ2-7	TGTGCCAGCAGTCCAGGGGGCGGCTCCTACGAGCAGTACTTC	CASSPGGGSYEQYF
.	once	TRBV20-1	TRBJ1-5	TGCAGTGCTAGGGGCAGGGCTAACGATCAGCCCCAGCATTTT	CSARGRANDQPQHF
.	.	TRBV9	TRBJ2-3	TGTGCCAGCAGCCCTCGCGGAGCGGCACTTGGCACAGATACGCAGTATTTT	CASSPRGAALGTDTQYF
TRBD1	once	TRBV11-2	TRBJ2-3	TGTGCCAGCAGCGCCAGGGACAGGGGCACAGATACGCAGTATTTT	CASSARDRGTDTQYF
TRBD1	once	TRBV27	TRBJ1-4	TGTGCCAGCAGCCAGACAGGGCCTGGCGAAAAACTGTTTTTT	CASSQTGPGEKLFF
.	.	TRBV12-3/TRBV12-4	TRBJ1-2	.	CASSFFGQGAFGYTF
.	.	TRBV29-1	TRBJ1-2	TGCAGCGTTGAAGACGCGCCCCCCTCACACTATGGCTACACCTTC	CSVEDAPPSHYGYTF
.	.	TRBV7-9	TRBJ2-1	TGTGCCAGCAGCCACCGGGACAATGACAATGAGCAGTTCTTC	CASSHRDNDNEQFF
.	.	TRBV6-1	TRBJ1-1	TGTGCCAGCAGGGACTTTGGGGGGACTGAAGCTTTCTTT	CASRDFGGTEAFF
TRBD1	.	TRBV27	TRBJ2-7	TGTGCCAGCAGTTTTCAGGGGGCCCACCTCTACGAGCAGTACTTC	CASSFQGAHLYEQYF
TRBD2	.	TRBV13	TRBJ2-2	TGTGCCAGCCGAAGTGGGACTAGCGCTTCCACCGGGGAGCTGTTTTTT	CASRSGTSASTGELFF
TRBD2	.	TRBV12-3/TRBV12-4	TRBJ2-1	TGTGCCAGCAGATTGAGCGGGGGCTTATACAATGAGCAGTTCTTC	CASRLSGGLYNEQFF
.	.	TRBV9	TRBJ2-7	TGTGCCAGCGGACCGGGGCCGGGCACCTACGAGCAGTACTTC	CASGPGPGTYEQYF
TRBD2	.	TRBV9	TRBJ2-3	TGTGCCAGCAGCGTAGACGGCGGGGGGGCGACAGATACGCAGTATTTT	CASSVDGGGATDTQYF